The 2 T cell receptor beta chains given below trace back to one sample, sequenced in a study of shared clonotypes between healthy human individuals (dated by TCRdb to 2018 to 2021). The protocol used for the library was the immunoSEQ multiplex PCR assay. TCRdb's version of the immuneACCESS table is confined to in-frame rearrangements and falls short of the full clone set. An unresolved V gene accounts for under half of the shortfall where checked; the remainder is of unknown origin. The sample table records under 2,500,000 clones; around 95% of these occur just once. The ten largest make up over 0.1% of the sample. The sequenced sample was naive CD4+ T cells sorted from blood. Per the publication, the cell subset or site label means: CD45RA+ positively selected. The receptors stem from a man between 18 and 29 years old in good health.

The chain carries TRBV11-3 and TRBJ2-1; D possibly uses TRBD1 or TRBD2 (5 bases each). The V gene's germline CDR1 is SGHNT and CDR2 YENEEA. The CDR3 sequence is 15 residues long. Trimming removed 5 bases from V and 0 bases from J, with 11 bases in between. The CDR3 spells CASSKGRGSYNEQFF. CDR3 nucleotides: TGTGCCAGCAGCAAGGGACGGGGCTCCTACAATGAGCAGTTCTTC.

V and J are TRBV30 and TRBJ2-4; either TRBD1 or TRBD2 may supply D (6 bases each). The CDR3 consists of 14 residues. V was clipped by 3 bases and J by 8 bases, with 17 bases between them. The V gene's germline CDR1 is GTSNPN and CDR2 SVGIG (reference sequence). The CDR3 spells CAWRSGALGDIQYF. The CDR3 bases are TGTGCCTGGAGGTCGGGGGCGCTGGGGGACATTCAGTACTTC.